The 24 T cell receptor beta chains reported below all come from one sample, sequenced in a study of blood T cell repertoires in COVID-19. Method: immunoSEQ multiplex PCR; TCRdb's copy keeps in-frame clones and lacks some. The sample holds 90,000 to 110,000 clones, 85% to 90% seen once. Input material: peripheral blood. The receptors were gathered from a human donor in a cohort sampled during active COVID-19.

The rearrangement joins TRBV2 to TRBJ2-1; D possibly corresponds to TRBD1 (7 bases). The germline V and J ends were trimmed by 11 bases and 5 bases, with 28 bases remaining between them. The CDR3 covers 17 residues. Per the germline V gene, CDR1 is SNHLY and CDR2 is FYNNEI. The CDR3 spells CARSNPGQRKRDNEQFF. The CDR3 DNA follows: TGTGCCCGAAGTAATCCGGGACAGCGGAAGCGGGACAATGAGCAGTTCTTC.

The chain's CDR3 is CASSPRESYPNEQFF. As DNA, the CDR3 is TGTGCCAGCAGCCCCCGCGAATCCTATCCGAATGAGCAGTTCTTC. V usage is TRBV7-2 and J usage is TRBJ2-1; D gene ambiguous. The CDR3 consists of 15 residues. Trimming shortened V by 5 bases and J by 7 bases, and 18 bases separated the two germline ends. The germline CDR1 and CDR2 sequences are SGHTA and FQGNSA.

This rearrangement joins TRBV6-5 to TRBJ2-3; maybe TRBD1 (5 bases). From germline, CDR1 is MNHEY and CDR2 SVGAGI. This CDR3 region has 15 residues. V was shortened by 6 bases and J by 0 bases, with 13 bases between the two germline ends. As DNA, the CDR3 is TGTGCCAGCAGGCTACAGGAGAAAAGCACAGATACGCAGTATTTT. Protein product: CASRLQEKSTDTQYF.

The rearrangement joins TRBV15 to TRBJ1-1, with D uncertain. V lost 3 bases, J lost 0 bases, and 11 bases lay in between. The CDR3 runs 15 residues. The germline V gene encodes CDR1 LNHNV and CDR2 YYDKDF (reference sequence). The CDR3: CATSSGGSLNTEAFF. Here the CDR3 DNA reads TGTGCCACCAGCAGTGGAGGGAGCCTGAACACTGAAGCTTTCTTT.

The J gene is TRBJ2-1, the V gene TRBV2; D is perhaps TRBD2 (5 bases). The CDR3 extends over 14 amino acids. Trimming left V 10 bases short and J 9 bases short, with 22 bases between. Germline lookup yields CDR1 SNHLY and CDR2 FYNNEI. CDR3 DNA: TGTGCCAACTCCAATCGAGGGAAGGCGATTGAGCAGTTCTTC. Translation: CANSNRGKAIEQFF.

This clone appeared once. The chain has TRBV5-6 and TRBJ1-1; TRBD1 aligns across 9 bases. V shed 2 bases, J shed 5 bases, and the junction held 7 bases outside the gene matches. The CDR3 is made up of 15 amino acids. Per the germline V gene, CDR1 is SGHDT and CDR2 is YYEEEE. Here the CDR3 DNA reads TGTGCCAGCAGCTTCGGGGGACAGGGAGGAACTGAAGCTTTCTTT. As protein: CASSFGGQGGTEAFF.

The chain employs TRBV5-1 and TRBJ2-7, with a tentative D call TRBD1 (6 bases). Between the trimmed V and J ends, which lost 4 bases and 4 bases, there was a span of 21 bases. The CDR3 is made up of 16 amino acids. The V gene's germline CDR1 is SGHRS and CDR2 YFSETQ. CDR3 loop: CASSTGSLSTGYEQYF. CDR3 sequence (DNA): TGCGCCAGCAGCACGGGATCCCTTAGTACAGGGTACGAGCAGTACTTC.

The CDR3 nucleotides read TGTGCCAGCAGCTTAGCGGGGGCGGCGAGCTCTGGAAACACCATATATTTT. Translating gives CASSLAGAASSGNTIYF. This chain links TRBV7-9 with TRBJ1-3; D possibly corresponds to TRBD1 (6 bases). V was trimmed by 0 bases and J by 0 bases, leaving 12 bases between them. This CDR3 spans 17 amino acids. Per germline, CDR1 SEHNR and CDR2 FQNEAQ (reference sequence).

CDR3 in amino acids: CASSRDKTGTEAFF. In DNA form, the CDR3 reads TGTGCCAGCAGCCGGGATAAGACAGGCACTGAAGCTTTCTTT. The rearrangement uses TRBV5-6 and TRBJ1-1; D is possibly TRBD1 (6 bases). Germline loops: CDR1 SGHDT, CDR2 YYEEEE. There are 14 residues in the CDR3. V dropped 4 bases and J dropped 4 bases, with 14 bases sitting between them.

This chain uses TRBV7-8 with TRBJ1-2, with 9 bases matching TRBD1. The CDR3 consists of 15 residues. With V trimmed by 5 bases and J by 2 bases, 6 bases remained unmatched. Germline lookup yields CDR1 SGHVS and CDR2 FQNEAQ. CDR3 residues: CASSLDGQGNYGYTF. The CDR3 DNA is TGTGCCAGCAGCCTAGATGGACAGGGGAACTATGGCTACACCTTC.

The genes are TRBV18 and TRBJ1-5; weak D call: TRBD1 (5 bases). V was clipped by 6 bases and J by 0 bases, with 9 bases between them. The CDR3 contains 14 residues. Germline values: CDR1 KGHSH, CDR2 LQKENI. CDR3 bases: TGTGCCAGCTCTGCACAGGCTAGCAATCAGCCCCAGCATTTT. Residues: CASSAQASNQPQHF.

The gene calls are TRBV6-1 and TRBJ2-1, with 10 bases that match TRBD2. This CDR3 has 20 amino acids. Germline CDR1 MNHNS, CDR2 SASEGT. Trimming cost V 1 base and J 4 bases; bases outside gene matches: 16. The CDR3 loop is CASSEERLAGVSYLYNEQFF. CDR3 nucleotides: TGTGCCAGCAGTGAAGAGAGGCTAGCGGGAGTTTCTTATCTATACAATGAGCAGTTCTTC.

This rearrangement joins TRBV19 to TRBJ1-1; 8 bases line up with TRBD1. This CDR3 spans 14 amino acids. The germline V gene encodes CDR1 LNHDA and CDR2 SQIVND (reference sequence). V lost 2 bases, J lost 5 bases, and 4 bases stayed unmatched. The CDR3 DNA sequence: TGTGCCAGTAGTATACTCAGGGGGCAGACTGAAGCTTTCTTT. Amino acid sequence: CASSILRGQTEAFF.

The DNA of the CDR3 is TGTGCCACCAGCAGGGGGGCCCGGTCCTACAATGAGCAGTTCTTC. Translation gives CATSRGARSYNEQFF. J is TRBJ2-1 and V is TRBV15; TRBD1 might be the D (6 bases). Per germline, CDR1 LNHNV and CDR2 YYDKDF (reference sequence). V lost 3 bases and J 1 base, leaving 10 bases between the germline ends. This CDR3 comprises 15 residues.

This clone was seen just once. This rearrangement joins TRBV24-1 to TRBJ2-3; maybe TRBD2 (6 bases). Per the germline V gene, CDR1 is KGHDR and CDR2 is SFDVKD. This CDR3 spans 15 amino acids. With 4 bases removed from V and 1 base from J, the gap between germline ends came to 11 bases. The DNA of the CDR3 is TGTGCCACCAGTGACCTCGGGGGTCGCACAGATACGCAGTATTTT. It specifies CATSDLGGRTDTQYF.

The CDR3 sequence is CASSAYPSGKETQYF. Written as DNA, the CDR3 is TGTGCCAGCAGCGCCTATCCCTCAGGGAAAGAGACCCAGTACTTC. This rearrangement joins TRBV5-4 to TRBJ2-5; a possible D gene is TRBD1 (5 bases). Germline lookup yields CDR1 SGHNT and CDR2 YYREEE (reference sequence). V was cut by 4 bases and J by 3 bases, with 16 bases left in between. The length of the CDR3 is 15 residues.

The chain carries TRBV5-1 and TRBJ1-6; D is unresolved. The ends were cut back, 4 bases at V and 7 bases at J, with 12 bases in the middle. This CDR3 comprises 14 residues. CDR1 SGHRS and CDR2 YFSETQ come from the germline V gene. The CDR3 DNA is TGCGCCAGCAGCGGCCCGGGAGCCAATTCACCCCTCCACTTT. Translation: CASSGPGANSPLHF. Complete variable domain (other parts from reference TRBV5-1 and TRBJ1-6): KAGVTQTPRYLIKTRGQQVTLSCSPISGHRSVSWYQQTPGQGLQFLFEYFSETQRNKGNFPGRFSGRQFSNSRSEMNVSTLELGDSALYLCASSGPGANSPLHFGNGTRLTVT.

V is TRBV5-6 and J is TRBJ2-3; 13 nucleotides align to TRBD2. Germline values: CDR1 SGHDT, CDR2 YYEEEE. V lost 4 bases and J lost 4; bases outside the gene matches: 3. The CDR3 runs to 15 residues. The CDR3 coding sequence is TGTGCCAGCAGCCTAGGACTAGCGGGAGCAGATACGCAGTATTTT. It translates to CASSLGLAGADTQYF.

The chain combines TRBV5-6 with TRBJ2-7, with 7 bases matching TRBD2. The CDR3 totals 15 residues. With V trimmed by 6 bases and J by 3 bases, 12 bases remained unmatched. The germline V gene has CDR1 SGHDT and CDR2 YYEEEE. DNA of the CDR3: TGTGCCAGCACCAAGATGGGACTAAATTTCTACGAGCAGTACTTC. This gives the protein CASTKMGLNFYEQYF.

This clone was observed once. The V and J genes are TRBV9 and TRBJ2-1, with D tentatively TRBD2 (6 bases). Germline assignment: CDR1 SGDLS and CDR2 YYNGEE. This CDR3 has 17 amino acids. V was shortened by 0 bases and J by 0 bases, with 13 bases between the two germline ends. The CDR3 DNA sequence: TGTGCCAGCAGCGTAGAAGGACTAAGGAGCTCCTACAATGAGCAGTTCTTC. Amino acids: CASSVEGLRSSYNEQFF.

This chain connects TRBV6-2 or TRBV6-3 to TRBJ2-7, with 8 nucleotides matching TRBD2. Germline V lookup: CDR1 MNHEY, CDR2 SVGEGT. This CDR3 region has 12 residues. The junction had 2 bases not matched to a gene; V was cut back by 4 bases and J by 6 bases. CDR3 bases: TGTGCCAGCAGTTGGCGGGGGGCCGAGCAGTACTTC. The encoded protein is CASSWRGAEQYF.

The rearrangement uses TRBV7-9 and TRBJ2-3; 12 bases are shared with TRBD1. CDR1 and CDR2 from the germline V gene are SEHNR and FQNEAQ (reference sequence). The junction had 7 bases not matched to a gene; V was cut back by 2 bases and J by 7 bases. The CDR3 spans 16 residues. DNA for the CDR3: TGTGCCAGCAGCTTATTGGGGGGACAGGGGGCTTATACGCAGTATTTT. Translating gives CASSLLGGQGAYTQYF.

The V gene is TRBV5-6, the J gene TRBJ2-1; 8 bases line up with TRBD1. Losses at the gene ends were 2 bases for V and 7 bases for J; bases not matched to a gene: 14. Looked up from germline, CDR1 is SGHDT and CDR2 is YYEEEE. This CDR3 spans 17 amino acids. CDR3 bases: TGTGCCAGCAGCTTCCGACAGGGGAGGCCGAGGGGGAATGAGCAGTTCTTC. Translated, it gives CASSFRQGRPRGNEQFF.

The chain joins TRBV5-6 to TRBJ2-5, with a weak D call TRBD2 (5 bases). V was shortened by 4 bases and J by 3 bases, with 13 bases between the two germline ends. CDR1 is SGHDT, CDR2 YYEEEE, per germline. This CDR3 region has 14 residues. DNA of the CDR3: TGTGCCAGCAGCCCGACCGGGGTAGAAGAGACCCAGTACTTC. Protein: CASSPTGVEETQYF. Full variable domain (outside the CDR3, taken from reference TRBV5-6 and TRBJ2-5): DAGVTQSPTHLIKTRGQQVTLRCSPKSGHDTVSWYQQALGQGPQFIFQYYEEEERQRGNFPDRFSGHQFPNYSSELNVNALLLGDSALYLCASSPTGVEETQYFGPGTRLLVL.